A selection of T cell receptor beta chains follows, all from one sample in a study of blood T cells in healthy people across ages. Via MiXCR, TCRdb re-called the 5' RACE reads, giving one row per CDR3 protein. The sample has approximately 400,000 distinct CDR3 sequences; about half are singletons. What was sequenced was blood. The receptor source for this set is a man aged 60 to 75 in good health. The CDR3 runs from the conserved cysteine through the conserved F or W. D genes are given only for firm matches. Size is stated for part of the rows, as once, few or many counts, or as a class when the clone is expanded.

j_call	clone_size	v_call	d_call	cdr3_nt	cdr3_aa
TRBJ2-3	.	TRBV20-1	TRBD2	TGCAGTGCTAGAGATCGGGGACTAGGGACGACAGATACGCAGTATTTT	CSARDRGLGTTDTQYF
TRBJ2-5	many	TRBV20-1	.	TGCAGTGCTAGAGGAGGGCAAGGAGGTCGGGAGCAGTACTTC	CSARGGQGGREQYF
TRBJ1-1	.	TRBV7-3	.	TGTGCCAGCAGCGATAGGCCGGCAGGGGCCCCGAACACTGAAGCTTTCTTT	CASSDRPAGAPNTEAFF
TRBJ2-2	few	TRBV7-8	.	TGTGCCAGCAGCCGTTATCTGAACACCGGGGAGCTGTTTTTT	CASSRYLNTGELFF
TRBJ2-7	few	TRBV11-1	.	TGTGCCAGCAGCTTACAGGGGAGGACTCTATACGAGCAGTACTTC	CASSLQGRTLYEQYF
TRBJ1-2	few	TRBV7-9	.	TGTGCCAGCAATATGAAGTCCCGGGACCCCTACTATGGCTACACCTTC	CASNMKSRDPYYGYTF
TRBJ2-5	few	TRBV6-2/TRBV6-3	.	TGTGCCAGCAGTTACGCAGGGATCGAGACCCAGTACTTC	CASSYAGIETQYF
TRBJ2-7	few	TRBV7-2	.	TGTGCCAGCAGTCTCAGGGTTTACGAGCAGTACTTC	CASSLRVYEQYF
TRBJ1-2	once	TRBV2	TRBD1	TGTGCCAAGGACAGGGACTATGGCTACACCTTC	CAKDRDYGYTF
TRBJ2-5	.	TRBV30	.	TGTGCCTTCTTACCCGCGGGGGCCCGAGAGACCCAGTACTTC	CAFLPAGARETQYF
TRBJ1-2	.	TRBV7-2	TRBD1	TGTGCCAGCAGCTTATACGGAGGACAGGGAAGAGGCGGCTACACCTTC	CASSLYGGQGRGGYTF
TRBJ2-5	.	TRBV20-1	TRBD2	TGCAGTGCTAACACGCCGAGCGGGAGCACAGAGACCCAGTACTTC	CSANTPSGSTETQYF
TRBJ1-1	.	TRBV6-5	.	TGTGCCAGCAGTTACTCGAGGAGTCCGGCAGGGAGGGACACTGAAGCTTTCTTT	CASSYSRSPAGRDTEAFF
TRBJ1-1	.	TRBV9	.	TGTGCCAGCAGCACTACAGGGAACGCGAACACTGAAGCTTTCTTT	CASSTTGNANTEAFF
TRBJ1-5	.	TRBV4-2	.	TGTGCCAGCAGCCAAGATCGCTTGGGTAATCAGCCCCAGCATTTT	CASSQDRLGNQPQHF
TRBJ2-5	.	TRBV20-1	.	TGCAGTGCTAGACCGCGGACAATCCAAGAGACCCAGTACTTC	CSARPRTIQETQYF
TRBJ2-7	.	TRBV7-2	.	TGTGCCAGCAGCTTTGACCGGGGAAAGGATGAGCAGTACTTC	CASSFDRGKDEQYF
TRBJ1-4	.	TRBV11-2	.	TGTGCCAGCAGCTTAGGGCGAAATGAAAAACTGTTTTTT	CASSLGRNEKLFF
TRBJ2-3	few	TRBV14	.	TGTGCCAGCAGCCCTAGACTTAGCACAGATACGCAGTATTTT	CASSPRLSTDTQYF
TRBJ2-3	few	TRBV4-1	.	TGCGCCAGCAGCCAAGTCAATATGGGGTTGGGAGATACGCAGTATTTT	CASSQVNMGLGDTQYF
TRBJ2-6	.	TRBV5-1	TRBD1	TGCGCCAGCAGCTCCGGGACAGGGACGGGGGCCAACGTCCTGACTTTC	CASSSGTGTGANVLTF
TRBJ2-5	.	TRBV6-5	TRBD2	TGTGCCAGCAGTTACGGGAAGCGGGGGGGCGTTCTTATGGGAACCCAGTACTTC	CASSYGKRGGVLMGTQYF
TRBJ1-1	.	TRBV28	TRBD1	TGTGCCAGCAGTTCCGCCGGGACAGGGGGCCGGGCTTTCTTT	CASSSAGTGGRAFF
TRBJ1-2	few	TRBV29-1	.	TGCAGCGTTGAACCCTCGCGAGGGGGGAATGGCTACACCTTC	CSVEPSRGGNGYTF
TRBJ2-7	.	TRBV2	.	TGTGCCAGCAGTGAAGTACCGGGTTGGGCCTACGAGCAGTACTTC	CASSEVPGWAYEQYF
TRBJ1-1	many	TRBV11-3	.	TGTGCCAGCAGCTTAGATCCCAACACTGAAGCTTTCTTT	CASSLDPNTEAFF
TRBJ2-1	.	TRBV28	TRBD2	TGTGCCATCGGGGCCGGGAGGTCCTACAATGAGCAGTTCTTC	CAIGAGRSYNEQFF
TRBJ2-5	few	TRBV25-1	TRBD1	TGTGCCAGCAGTGATCCCACAGGGGGTACGGAGACCCAGTACTTC	CASSDPTGGTETQYF
TRBJ1-4	.	TRBV20-1	TRBD1	TGCAGTGCTACCGAACAGGGGGCGCGTGCAACTAATGAAAAACTGTTTTTT	CSATEQGARATNEKLFF
TRBJ2-7	.	TRBV15	.	TGTGCCACCAGCAGTCCGGGGACCTCCTACGAGCAGTACTTC	CATSSPGTSYEQYF
TRBJ2-5	.	TRBV29-1	TRBD2	TGCAGCGTTGATGGACTAGTGGGAGAAGAAGAGACCCAGTACTTC	CSVDGLVGEEETQYF
TRBJ2-3	.	TRBV28	TRBD1	TGTGCCAGCAGTCCCTGGGGACAGGGGGCTGTCACAGATACGCAGTATTTT	CASSPWGQGAVTDTQYF
TRBJ2-1	.	TRBV6-5	TRBD2	TGTGCCAGCAGTTACTCTGCGGGGGGGGGATCCGCTGAGCAGTTCTTC	CASSYSAGGGSAEQFF
TRBJ1-6	few	TRBV7-8	.	TGTGCCAGCAGCTTAGGGACAGCCAATTCACCCCTCCACTTT	CASSLGTANSPLHF
TRBJ2-1	once	TRBV27	TRBD1	TGTGCCAGCAGTTCCTCTCAGGGGGTTTTGGAGCAGTTCTTC	CASSSSQGVLEQFF
TRBJ2-1	.	TRBV12-5	.	TGTGCTAGTGGTTTGGCGTGGTACAATGAGCAGTTCTTC	CASGLAWYNEQFF
TRBJ2-2	.	TRBV29-1	TRBD1	TGCAGCGTTGGAAGGACAGGGAACACCGGGGAGTTGTTTTTT	CSVGRTGNTGELFF
TRBJ2-1	.	TRBV4-3	.	TGCGCCAGCAGTTTAGGCTCGGGGCGTCCCGGGTTAGGTGAGCAGTTCTTC	CASSLGSGRPGLGEQFF
TRBJ1-6	.	TRBV2	.	TGTGCCAGCAGTGAACACGGGGTTAATTCACCCCTCCACTTT	CASSEHGVNSPLHF
TRBJ2-5	.	TRBV24-1	.	TGTGCCACCAGTGATCCGACTCCGGGACCTCAAACGCATGAGCAGTACTTC	CATSDPTPGPQTHEQYF
TRBJ2-7	.	TRBV5-1	.	TGCGCCAGCAGTTCGGGGACGGGAGACTACGAGCAGTACTTC	CASSSGTGDYEQYF
TRBJ2-5	few	TRBV7-9	.	TGTGCCAGCAGCTTATTGGGGGGGCCGGGAACCCAGTACTTC	CASSLLGGPGTQYF
TRBJ2-6	.	TRBV12-3/TRBV12-4	TRBD1	TGTGCCAGCGGGCCTCAGACAGGGGGGGACAACGTCCTGACTTTC	CASGPQTGGDNVLTF
TRBJ1-1	.	TRBV29-1	.	TGCAGCGTTCAGGCCCAGTCGAGTGGGGCTTTCTTT	CSVQAQSSGAFF
TRBJ2-7	.	TRBV10-3	.	TGTGCCATCAGTGACGGGGTTGGTTACGAGCAGTACTTC	CAISDGVGYEQYF
TRBJ1-2	.	TRBV6-5	.	TGTGCCAGCCACGAACAGGGCGCCAATGGCTACACCTTC	CASHEQGANGYTF
TRBJ2-7	few	TRBV29-1	TRBD2	TGCAGCGTTGTGTACGGGAGGGCCGGTAGCCACGAGCAGTACTTC	CSVVYGRAGSHEQYF
TRBJ1-1	.	TRBV5-1	.	TGCGCCAGCAGCTTGGCCATGGACGAAGCTTTCTTT	CASSLAMDEAFF
TRBJ2-7	few	TRBV29-1	TRBD2	TGCAGCGTCTCCCGAACCGGGACTAGCGGCTACGAGCAGTACTTC	CSVSRTGTSGYEQYF
TRBJ2-7	.	TRBV9	.	TGTGCCAGCAGCGTAGCATCAGGAGTCTCCTCCTACGAGCAGTACTTC	CASSVASGVSSYEQYF
TRBJ2-3	.	TRBV7-7	TRBD2	TGTGCCAGCAGCCCGCCACCGGGACTAGCGGGATCTGGAGATACGCAGTATTTT	CASSPPPGLAGSGDTQYF
TRBJ2-5	few	TRBV7-2	.	TGTGCCAGCAGCCGGAACCAGGGCCAAGAGACCCAGTACTTC	CASSRNQGQETQYF
TRBJ2-7	few	TRBV27	.	TGTGCCAGCCGCACTCTTACGGGGCGGAAGGCCTACGAGCAGTACTTC	CASRTLTGRKAYEQYF
TRBJ1-5	many	TRBV10-3	.	TGTGCCATCAGTGAGTTGGCGGCCCAGGGGCCCCAGCATTTT	CAISELAAQGPQHF
TRBJ2-1	.	TRBV20-1	TRBD2	TGCAGTGCCAGGACTAGCGGGAGTGCCAATGAGCAGTTCTTC	CSARTSGSANEQFF
TRBJ2-7	.	TRBV7-2	TRBD1	TGTGCCAGCAGATCGGGACAGTTAAGCTCCTACGAGCAGTACTTC	CASRSGQLSSYEQYF
TRBJ2-3	.	TRBV6-2/TRBV6-3	.	TGTGCCAGCAGTTACCAGGACAGCGACCCAGATACGCAGTATTTT	CASSYQDSDPDTQYF
TRBJ2-7	many	TRBV20-1	TRBD2	TGCAGTGCTACGCCCGGGACTAGTACCTCCTACGAGCAGTACTTC	CSATPGTSTSYEQYF
TRBJ2-4	.	TRBV28	.	TGTGCCAGCAGTTTTCCAACCGGGGCCATTCAGTACTTC	CASSFPTGAIQYF